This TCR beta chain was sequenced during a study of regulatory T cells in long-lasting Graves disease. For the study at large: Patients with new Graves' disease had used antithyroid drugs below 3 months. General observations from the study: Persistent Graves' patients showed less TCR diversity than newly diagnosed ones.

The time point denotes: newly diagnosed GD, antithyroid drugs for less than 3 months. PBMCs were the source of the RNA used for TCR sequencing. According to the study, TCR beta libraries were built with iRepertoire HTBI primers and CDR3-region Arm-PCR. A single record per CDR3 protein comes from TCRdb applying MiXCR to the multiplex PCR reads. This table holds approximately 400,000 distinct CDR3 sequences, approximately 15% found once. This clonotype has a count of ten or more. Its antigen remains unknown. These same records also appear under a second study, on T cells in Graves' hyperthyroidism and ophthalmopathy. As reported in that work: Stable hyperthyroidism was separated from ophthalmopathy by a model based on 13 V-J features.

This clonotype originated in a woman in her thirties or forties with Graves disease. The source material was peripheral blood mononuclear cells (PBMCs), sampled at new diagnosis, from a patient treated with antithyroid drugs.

The CDR3 coding sequence is TGTGCCACCAGTACGGGGCAAGAGACCCAGTACTTC. Protein: CATSTGQETQYF. V is TRBV24-1 and J is TRBJ2-5; D may be TRBD2 (5 bases). V dropped 6 bases and J dropped 2 bases, with 6 bases sitting between them. The CDR3 has 12 residues. Germline V gene sequence: CDR1 KGHDR, CDR2 SFDVKD.